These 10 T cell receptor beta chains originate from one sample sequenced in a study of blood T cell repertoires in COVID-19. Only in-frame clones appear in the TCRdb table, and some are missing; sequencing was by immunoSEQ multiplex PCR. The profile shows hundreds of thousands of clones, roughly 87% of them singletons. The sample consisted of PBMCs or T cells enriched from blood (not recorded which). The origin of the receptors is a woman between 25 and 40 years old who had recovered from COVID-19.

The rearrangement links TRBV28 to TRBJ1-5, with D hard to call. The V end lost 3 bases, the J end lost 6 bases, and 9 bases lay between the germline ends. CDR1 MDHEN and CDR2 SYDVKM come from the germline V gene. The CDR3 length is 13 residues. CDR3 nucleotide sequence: TGTGCCAGCAGTTTTGCAGGCCGTCAGCCCCAGCATTTT. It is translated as CASSFAGRQPQHF.

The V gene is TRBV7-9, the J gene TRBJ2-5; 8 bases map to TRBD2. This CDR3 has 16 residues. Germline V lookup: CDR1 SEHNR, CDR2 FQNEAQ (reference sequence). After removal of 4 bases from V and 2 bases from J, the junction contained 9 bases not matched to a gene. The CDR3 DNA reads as TGTGCCAGCAGCTACGGACTAGCTGCCCCGCAAGAGACCCAGTACTTC. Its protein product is CASSYGLAAPQETQYF.

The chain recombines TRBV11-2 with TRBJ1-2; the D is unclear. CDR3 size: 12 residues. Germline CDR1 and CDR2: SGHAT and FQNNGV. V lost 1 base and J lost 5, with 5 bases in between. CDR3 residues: CASSLGSYGYTF. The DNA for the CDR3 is TGTGCCAGCAGCTTAGGCAGTTATGGCTACACCTTC.

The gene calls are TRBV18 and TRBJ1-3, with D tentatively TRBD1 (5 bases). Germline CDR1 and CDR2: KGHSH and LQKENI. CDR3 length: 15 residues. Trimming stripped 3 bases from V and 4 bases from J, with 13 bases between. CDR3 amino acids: CASSPRGATGNTIYF. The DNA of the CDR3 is TGTGCCAGCTCACCGCGGGGCGCTACGGGAAACACCATATATTTT.

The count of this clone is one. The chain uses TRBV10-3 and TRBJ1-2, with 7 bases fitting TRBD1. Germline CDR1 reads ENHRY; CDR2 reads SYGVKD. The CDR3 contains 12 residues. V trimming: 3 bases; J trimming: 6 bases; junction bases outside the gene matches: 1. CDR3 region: CAISEQGNGYTF. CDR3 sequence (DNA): TGTGCCATCAGTGAACAGGGGAATGGCTACACCTTC.

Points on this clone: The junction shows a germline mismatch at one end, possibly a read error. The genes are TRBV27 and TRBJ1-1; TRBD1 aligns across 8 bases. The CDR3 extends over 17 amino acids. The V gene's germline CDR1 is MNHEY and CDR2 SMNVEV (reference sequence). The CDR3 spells CASSPRTGNIRGTKAFF. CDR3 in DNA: TGTGCCAGCAGTCCAAGGACAGGGAATATTCGTGGCACTAAAGCTTTCTTT.

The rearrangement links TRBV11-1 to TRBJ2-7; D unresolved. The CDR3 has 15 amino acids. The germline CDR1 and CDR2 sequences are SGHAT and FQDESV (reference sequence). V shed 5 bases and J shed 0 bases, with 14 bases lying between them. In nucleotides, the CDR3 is TGTGCCAGCAGCCCAACTTTGCTTAGCTCCTACGAGCAGTACTTC. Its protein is CASSPTLLSSYEQYF.

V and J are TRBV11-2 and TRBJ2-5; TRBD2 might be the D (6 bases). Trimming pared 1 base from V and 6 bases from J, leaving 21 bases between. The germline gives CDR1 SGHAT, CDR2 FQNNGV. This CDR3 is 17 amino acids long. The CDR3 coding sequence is TGTGCCAGCAGCTTAGTTCTGCACGGAGGGGAACAAAAGACCCAGTACTTC. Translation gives CASSLVLHGGEQKTQYF.

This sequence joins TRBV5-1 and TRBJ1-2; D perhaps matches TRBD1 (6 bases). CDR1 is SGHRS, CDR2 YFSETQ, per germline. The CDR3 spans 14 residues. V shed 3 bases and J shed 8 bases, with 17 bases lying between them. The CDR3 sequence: CASSSVTGSGGYTF. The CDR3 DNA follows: TGCGCCAGCAGCTCCGTTACAGGGAGCGGAGGCTACACCTTC.

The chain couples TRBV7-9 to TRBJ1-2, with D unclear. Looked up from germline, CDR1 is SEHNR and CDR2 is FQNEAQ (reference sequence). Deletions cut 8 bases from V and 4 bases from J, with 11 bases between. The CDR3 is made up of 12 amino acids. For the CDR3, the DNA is TGTGCCAGCGGGCGAAACGGCTATGGCTACACCTTC. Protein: CASGRNGYGYTF.